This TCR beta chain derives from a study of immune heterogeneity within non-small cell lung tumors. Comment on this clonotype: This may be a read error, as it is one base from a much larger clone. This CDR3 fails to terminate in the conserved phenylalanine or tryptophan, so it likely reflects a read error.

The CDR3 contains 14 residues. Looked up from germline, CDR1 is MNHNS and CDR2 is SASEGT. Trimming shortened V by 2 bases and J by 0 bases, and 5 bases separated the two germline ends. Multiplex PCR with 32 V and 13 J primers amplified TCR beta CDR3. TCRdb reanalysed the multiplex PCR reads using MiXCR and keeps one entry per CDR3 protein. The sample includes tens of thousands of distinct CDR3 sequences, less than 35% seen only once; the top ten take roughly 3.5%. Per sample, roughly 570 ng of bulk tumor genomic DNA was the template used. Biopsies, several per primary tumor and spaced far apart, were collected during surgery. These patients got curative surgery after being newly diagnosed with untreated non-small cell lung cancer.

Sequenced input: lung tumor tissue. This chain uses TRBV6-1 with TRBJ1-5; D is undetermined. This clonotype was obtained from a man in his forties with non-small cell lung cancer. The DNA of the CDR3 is TGTGCCAGCAGTGAATCGGGTAGCAATCAGCCCCAGCATTAT. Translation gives CASSESGSNQPQHY.